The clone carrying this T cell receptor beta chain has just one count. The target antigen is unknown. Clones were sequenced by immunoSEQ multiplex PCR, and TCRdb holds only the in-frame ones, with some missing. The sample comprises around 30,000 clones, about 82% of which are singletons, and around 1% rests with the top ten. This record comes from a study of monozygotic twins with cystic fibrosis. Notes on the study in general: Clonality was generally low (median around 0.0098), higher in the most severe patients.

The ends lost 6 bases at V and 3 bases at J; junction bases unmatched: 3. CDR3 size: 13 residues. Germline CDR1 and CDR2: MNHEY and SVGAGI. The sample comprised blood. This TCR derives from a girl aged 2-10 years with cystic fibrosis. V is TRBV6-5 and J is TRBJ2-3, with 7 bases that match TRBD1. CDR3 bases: TGTGCCAGCAGGAGGGGGCCGACAGATACGCAGTATTTT. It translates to CASRRGPTDTQYF.